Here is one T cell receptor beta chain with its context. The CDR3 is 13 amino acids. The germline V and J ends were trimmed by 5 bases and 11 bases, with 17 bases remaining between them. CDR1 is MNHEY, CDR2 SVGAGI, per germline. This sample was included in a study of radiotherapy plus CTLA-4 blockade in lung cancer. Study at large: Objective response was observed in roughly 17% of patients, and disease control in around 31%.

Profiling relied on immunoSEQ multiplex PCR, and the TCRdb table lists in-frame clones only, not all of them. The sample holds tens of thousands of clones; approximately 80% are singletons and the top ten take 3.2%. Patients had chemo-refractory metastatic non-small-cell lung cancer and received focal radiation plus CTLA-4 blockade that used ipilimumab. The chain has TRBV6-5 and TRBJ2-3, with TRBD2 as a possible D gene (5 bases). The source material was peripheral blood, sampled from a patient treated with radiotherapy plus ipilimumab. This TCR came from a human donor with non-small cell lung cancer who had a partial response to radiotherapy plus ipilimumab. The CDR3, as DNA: TGTGCCAGCAGTGAACAAACGGGGTTGCGGCAGTATTTT. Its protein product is CASSEQTGLRQYF.